The following is a T cell receptor beta chain sequence with its context. Its target is not known. TCRdb keeps only in-frame clones here, not all; method: immunoSEQ multiplex PCR. The sample contains about 9,900 clones, approximately 72% of which appear only once. This record comes from a study of CD4+ T cells in melanoma. Study-wide findings and caveats: Diverse differentiation states were reported for melanoma neoantigen-specific CD4+ T cells. CD8+ T cell, macrophage and B cell function reportedly correlated with neoantigen-specific CD4+ T cells.

The germline V and J ends were trimmed by 7 bases and 4 bases, with 11 bases remaining between them. Germline CDR1 reads ENHRY; CDR2 reads SYGVKD. The CDR3 consists of 13 residues. Sequenced: tumor tissue. The clonotype originates from a human donor with melanoma. V usage is TRBV10-3 and J usage is TRBJ1-3; D is unclear. In nucleotides, the CDR3 is TGTGCCATCACCGCCGGGTCAGGAAACACCATATATTTT. This translates into CAITAGSGNTIYF.